This TCR beta chain was captured in a study of blood T cell repertoires in COVID-19. Looking at the study overall: Specimens from acute and convalescent COVID-19 originated in the United States, Italy and Spain. Sources were T cells, B-cell-depleted T cells, or PBMCs; the material itself was cDNA or gDNA.

Per the original methods: Estimated nucleated cell counts came from reference gene primer amplification. Sequenced by immunoSEQ multiplex PCR; TCRdb stores in-frame clones only, minus some. V and J calls and clone size follow that table, whereas D and trimming were derived from the DNA. The sample lists over 65,000 clones, about 80% occurring once. CDR3 size: 15 residues. The sequencing input was peripheral blood. The receptor was isolated from a woman aged 40 to 49 with active or convalescent COVID-19. The V gene is TRBV21-1, the J gene TRBJ2-3; the listed D gene, TRBD1, was not tested against the DNA. TRBV21-1 is a pseudogene locus. CDR3: CASSYRDRGTDTQYF. The CDR3 DNA sequence: TGTGCCAGCAGCTACCGGGACAGGGGGACAGATACGCAGTATTTT.